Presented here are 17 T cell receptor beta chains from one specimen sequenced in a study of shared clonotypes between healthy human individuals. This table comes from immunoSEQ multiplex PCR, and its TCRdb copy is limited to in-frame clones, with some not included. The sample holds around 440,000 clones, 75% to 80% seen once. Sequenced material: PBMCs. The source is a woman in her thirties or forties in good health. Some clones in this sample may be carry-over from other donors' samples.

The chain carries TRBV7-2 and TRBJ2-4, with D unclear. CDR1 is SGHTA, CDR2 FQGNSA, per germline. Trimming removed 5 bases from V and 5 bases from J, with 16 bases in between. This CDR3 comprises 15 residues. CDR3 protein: CASSISRLSQNIQYF. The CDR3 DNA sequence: TGTGCCAGCAGCATCTCCAGGTTATCTCAAAACATTCAGTACTTC.

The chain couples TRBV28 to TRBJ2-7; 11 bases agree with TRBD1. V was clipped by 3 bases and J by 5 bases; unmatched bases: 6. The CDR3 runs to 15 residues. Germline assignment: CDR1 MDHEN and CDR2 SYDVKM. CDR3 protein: CASSFVGQGGNEQYF. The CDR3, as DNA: TGTGCCAGCAGTTTTGTGGGACAGGGGGGCAACGAGCAGTACTTC. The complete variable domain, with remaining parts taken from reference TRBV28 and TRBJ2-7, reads DVKVTQSSRYLVKRTGEKVFLECVQDMDHENMFWYRQDPGLGLRLIYFSYDVKMKEKGDIPEGYSVSREKKERFSLILESASTNQTSMYLCASSFVGQGGNEQYFGPGTRLTVT.

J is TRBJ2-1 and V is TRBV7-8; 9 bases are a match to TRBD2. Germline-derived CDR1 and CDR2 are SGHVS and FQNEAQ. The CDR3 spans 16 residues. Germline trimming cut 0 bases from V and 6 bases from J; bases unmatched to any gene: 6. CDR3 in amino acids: CASSLAAGGRANEQFF. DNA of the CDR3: TGTGCCAGCAGCTTAGCGGCGGGGGGGAGGGCCAATGAGCAGTTCTTC.

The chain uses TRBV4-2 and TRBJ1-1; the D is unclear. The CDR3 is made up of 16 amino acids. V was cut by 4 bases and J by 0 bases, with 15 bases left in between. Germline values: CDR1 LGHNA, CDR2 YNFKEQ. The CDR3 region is CASSRNPGGMNTEAFF. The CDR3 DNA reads TGTGCCAGCAGCCGAAACCCAGGTGGGATGAACACTGAAGCTTTCTTT.

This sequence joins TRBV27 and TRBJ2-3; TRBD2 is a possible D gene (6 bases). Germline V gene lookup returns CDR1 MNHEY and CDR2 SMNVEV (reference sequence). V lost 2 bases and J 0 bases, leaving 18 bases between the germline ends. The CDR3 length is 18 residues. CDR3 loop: CASSLRETLDFSTDTQYF. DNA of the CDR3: TGTGCCAGCAGTTTACGGGAGACACTCGATTTCAGCACAGATACGCAGTATTTT.

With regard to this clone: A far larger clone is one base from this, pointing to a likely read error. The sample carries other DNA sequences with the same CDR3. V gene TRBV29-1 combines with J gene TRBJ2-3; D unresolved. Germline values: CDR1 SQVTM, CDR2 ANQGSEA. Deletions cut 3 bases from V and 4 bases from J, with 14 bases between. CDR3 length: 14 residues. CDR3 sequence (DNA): TGCAGCGTTGAGAGCCCCCGGAACGCAGATACGCAGTATTTT. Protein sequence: CSVESPRNADTQYF.

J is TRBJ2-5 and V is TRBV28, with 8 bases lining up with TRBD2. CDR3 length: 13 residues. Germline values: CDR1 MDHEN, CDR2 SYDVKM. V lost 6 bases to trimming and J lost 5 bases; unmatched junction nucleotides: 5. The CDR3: CASRSGRGETQYF. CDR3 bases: TGTGCCAGCAGGAGCGGGAGAGGGGAGACCCAGTACTTC.

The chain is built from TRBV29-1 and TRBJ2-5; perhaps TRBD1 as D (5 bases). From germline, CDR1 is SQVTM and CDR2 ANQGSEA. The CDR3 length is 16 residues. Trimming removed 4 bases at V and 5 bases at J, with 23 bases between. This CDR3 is CSVGGLVGGRVETQYF. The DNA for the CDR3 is TGCAGCGTTGGGGGTCTCGTCGGCGGCAGGGTGGAGACCCAGTACTTC.

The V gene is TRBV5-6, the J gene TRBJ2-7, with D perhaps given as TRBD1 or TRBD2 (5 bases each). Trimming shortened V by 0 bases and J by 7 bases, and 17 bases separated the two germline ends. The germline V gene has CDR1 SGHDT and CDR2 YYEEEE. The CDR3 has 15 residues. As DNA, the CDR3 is TGTGCCAGCAGCTTGGGAGGTGGGGGAGAGGGAGAGCAGTACTTC. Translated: CASSLGGGGEGEQYF.

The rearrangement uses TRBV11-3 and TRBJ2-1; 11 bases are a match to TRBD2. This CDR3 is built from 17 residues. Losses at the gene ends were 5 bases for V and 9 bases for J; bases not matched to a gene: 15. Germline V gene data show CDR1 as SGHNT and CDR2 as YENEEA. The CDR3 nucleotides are TGTGCCAGCAGCCCAGGGACTAGCGGTTGGGGGGAGGGTGAGCAGTTCTTC. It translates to CASSPGTSGWGEGEQFF.

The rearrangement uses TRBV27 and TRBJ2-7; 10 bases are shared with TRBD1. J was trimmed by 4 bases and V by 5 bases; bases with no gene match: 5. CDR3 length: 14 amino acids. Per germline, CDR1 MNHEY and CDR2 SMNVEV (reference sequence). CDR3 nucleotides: TGTGCCAGCAGTATCGGACAGGGGGTGTACGAGCAGTACTTC. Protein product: CASSIGQGVYEQYF.

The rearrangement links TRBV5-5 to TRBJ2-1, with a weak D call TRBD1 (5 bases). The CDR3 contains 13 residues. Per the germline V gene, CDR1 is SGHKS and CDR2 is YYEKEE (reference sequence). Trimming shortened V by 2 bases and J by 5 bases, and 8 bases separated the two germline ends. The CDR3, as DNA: TGTGCCAGCAGCTTACAGGTGAACAATGAGCAGTTCTTC. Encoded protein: CASSLQVNNEQFF.

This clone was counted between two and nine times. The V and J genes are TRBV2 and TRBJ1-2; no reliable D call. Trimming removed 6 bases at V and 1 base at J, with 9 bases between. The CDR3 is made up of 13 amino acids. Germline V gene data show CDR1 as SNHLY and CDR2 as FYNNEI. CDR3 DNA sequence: TGTGCCAGCAGCCTCGGCCGTAACTATGGCTACACCTTC. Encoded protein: CASSLGRNYGYTF.

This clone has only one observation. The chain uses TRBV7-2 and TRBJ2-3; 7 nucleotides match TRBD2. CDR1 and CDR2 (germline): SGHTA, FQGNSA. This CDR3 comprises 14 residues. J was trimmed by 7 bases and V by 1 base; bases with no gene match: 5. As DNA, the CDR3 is TGTGCCAGCAGCTTAGAACTAGCGACGCATACGCAGTATTTT. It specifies CASSLELATHTQYF. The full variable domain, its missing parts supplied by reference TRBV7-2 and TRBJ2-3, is GAGVSQSPSNKVTEKGKDVELRCDPISGHTALYWYRQSLGQGLEFLIYFQGNSAPDKSGLPSDRFSAERTGGSVSTLTIQRTQQEDSAVYLCASSLELATHTQYFGPGTRLTVL.

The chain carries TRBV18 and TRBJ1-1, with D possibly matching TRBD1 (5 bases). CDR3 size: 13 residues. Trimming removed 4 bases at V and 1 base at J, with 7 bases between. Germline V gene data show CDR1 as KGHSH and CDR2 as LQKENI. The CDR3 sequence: CASSLGPNTEAFF. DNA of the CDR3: TGTGCCAGCTCACTGGGACCGAACACTGAAGCTTTCTTT.

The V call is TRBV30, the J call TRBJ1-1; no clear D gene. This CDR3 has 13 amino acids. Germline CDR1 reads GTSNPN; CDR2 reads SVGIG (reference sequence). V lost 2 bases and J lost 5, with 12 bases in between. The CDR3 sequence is CAWSPQPKTEAFF. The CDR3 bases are TGTGCCTGGAGTCCACAGCCGAAAACTGAAGCTTTCTTT.

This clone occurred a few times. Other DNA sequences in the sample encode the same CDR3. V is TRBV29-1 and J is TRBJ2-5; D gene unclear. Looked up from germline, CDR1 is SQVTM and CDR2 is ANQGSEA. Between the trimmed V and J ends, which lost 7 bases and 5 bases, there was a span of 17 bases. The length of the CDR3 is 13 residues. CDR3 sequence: CSAGQEPLETQYF. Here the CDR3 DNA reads TGCAGCGCAGGCCAGGAGCCGCTGGAGACCCAGTACTTC.